Listed below are T cell receptor beta chains from one sample, sequenced in a study of OX40 agonist ivuxolimab in advanced cancers. Data came from immunoSEQ multiplex PCR; TCRdb stores just in-frame clones and leaves some out. The sample yields about 16,000 clones, just over 85% seen once. This specimen was CD4+ or CD8+ T cells sorted from blood, taken in a trial of the OX40 agonist ivuxolimab. These receptors originate from an adult with an advanced solid tumor such as melanoma, head and neck, liver or kidney cancer. The CDR3 runs from the conserved cysteine through the conserved F or W. The D gene is left open where the match is weak. Some rows mark clone size as missing; the rest say once, few, many or name a class of expanded clone.

v_gene,d_gene,abundance,j_gene,CDR3nt,CDR3aa
TRBV5-1,TRBD2,.,TRBJ2-1,TGCGCCAGCAGCACACCACTAGCGGGGGCTGCAAGTGAGCAGTTCTTC,CASSTPLAGAASEQFF
TRBV29-1,TRBD2,.,TRBJ2-3,TGCAGCGTTGGCGGATCGGGAGGGCGAGCAGATACGCAGTATTTT,CSVGGSGGRADTQYF
TRBV5-1,TRBD1,.,TRBJ2-7,TGCGCCAGCAGCATACGTGACAGGGGGCGCGACTACGAGCAGTACTTC,CASSIRDRGRDYEQYF
TRBV14,.,.,TRBJ1-1,TGTGCCAGCAGCCGTTGGCACCTGAACACTGAAGCTTTCTTT,CASSRWHLNTEAFF
TRBV29-1,TRBD1,.,TRBJ2-1,TGCAGCGTTGGAAGGACAGGGCTTGTCAATGAGCAGTTCTTC,CSVGRTGLVNEQFF
TRBV9,TRBD2,.,TRBJ2-3,TGTGCCAGCAGCGTAGCTCTGGGACTAGGGGCAGATACGCAGTATTTT,CASSVALGLGADTQYF
TRBV4-2,.,.,TRBJ2-2,TGTGCCAGCAGCCAAGATTTAGAACGGCTAGCGAATACCGGGGAGCTGTTTTTT,CASSQDLERLANTGELFF
TRBV5-1,TRBD2,once,TRBJ2-1,TGCGCCAGCAGCTCCCGATCCAATAGCGGGAATGAGCAGTTCTTC,CASSSRSNSGNEQFF
TRBV30,.,.,TRBJ2-1,TGTGCCTGGAGTCGAGTGCAGCAGTTCTTC,CAWSRVQQFF
TRBV5-1,TRBD1,.,TRBJ2-7,TGCGCCAGCAGGGGGACAGGGAGATACGAGCAGTACTTC,CASRGTGRYEQYF
TRBV27,TRBD2,.,TRBJ2-5,TGTGCCAGCAGTTTCTCGGGACTAGCGGGGCAAGAGACCCAGTACTTC,CASSFSGLAGQETQYF
TRBV7-6,TRBD2,few,TRBJ2-1,TGTGCCAGCAGCTTAGGAAGGCTAGCGGGGGGCAACAATGAGCAGTTCTTC,CASSLGRLAGGNNEQFF
TRBV5-1,.,.,TRBJ2-2,TGCGCCAGCAGCCCCCGGTTCGGCAGGGGTGACGGGGAGCTGTTTTTT,CASSPRFGRGDGELFF
TRBV12-5,.,once,TRBJ2-1,TGTGCTAGTGGTTTGGTACGTAGTGGAAGTGAGCAGTTCTTC,CASGLVRSGSEQFF
TRBV5-1,.,.,TRBJ2-5,TGCGCCAGCAGCATGTTGGGGGGTTTTGCGTCGGATACCCAGTACTTC,CASSMLGGFASDTQYF
TRBV14,.,once,TRBJ1-1,TGTGCCAGCAGCCAAGGTGGCAGGCCGTACACTGAAGCTTTCTTT,CASSQGGRPYTEAFF
TRBV4-1,.,.,TRBJ2-7,TGCGCCAGCAGCCCGACCGTGGGGTACTACGAGCAGTACTTC,CASSPTVGYYEQYF
TRBV6-5,.,.,TRBJ1-1,TGTGCCAGCAGTCAGACGAGGACTAACACTGAAGCTTTCTTT,CASSQTRTNTEAFF
TRBV20-1,TRBD1,.,TRBJ2-7,TGCAGTTCGGGACAGGGATACGAGCAGTACTTC,CSSGQGYEQYF
TRBV28,.,once,TRBJ1-5,TGTGCCAGTAAGCAGGGAAATCAGCCCCAGCATTTT,CASKQGNQPQHF
TRBV6-6,TRBD2,.,TRBJ2-7,TGTGCCAGCAGTCCAACTAGCGTCATTTCCTACGAGCAGTACTTC,CASSPTSVISYEQYF
TRBV6-1,.,.,TRBJ2-3,TGTGCCAGCAGTGAGGACGTGCTGGGGGGAACAGATACGCAGTATTTT,CASSEDVLGGTDTQYF
TRBV2,.,.,TRBJ2-2,TGTGCCAGCAGTGGACTAATCACCGGGGAGCTGTTTTTT,CASSGLITGELFF
TRBV27,.,.,TRBJ1-4,TGTGCCAGCAGTTTATCCCGGTCCACCATCGGCGGTAAACTGTTTTTT,CASSLSRSTIGGKLFF
TRBV30,.,.,TRBJ1-5,TGTGCCTGGAGCGCTGACGAGGGCCATCAGCCCCAGCATTTT,CAWSADEGHQPQHF
TRBV7-9,.,.,TRBJ2-1,TGTGCCAGCAGCTCTTATCAGGGGAATGAGCAGTTCTTC,CASSSYQGNEQFF
TRBV5-1,.,.,TRBJ2-1,TGCGCCAGCAGATTACAGGAATCACTCTACAATGAGCAGTTCTTC,CASRLQESLYNEQFF
TRBV27,.,once,TRBJ2-7,TGTGCCAGCAGTTTGGCCCCCAGGGTGGGGGAGCAGTACTTC,CASSLAPRVGEQYF
TRBV5-1,.,.,TRBJ2-7,TGCGCCAGCTCAGGGTTCTACGAGCAGTACTTC,CASSGFYEQYF
TRBV7-9,.,.,TRBJ2-4,TGTGCCAGCAGCTCCTCATCCTACAGGGAGAAAAACATTCAGTACTTC,CASSSSSYREKNIQYF